This TCR beta chain was obtained from a study of response to subunit inactivated influenza vaccine. TCRdb reprocessed the RT-PCR reads with MiXCR, giving one entry per CDR3 protein. The sample has over 400,000 distinct CDR3 sequences; approximately 11% are singletons. V lost 1 base and J lost 2, with 9 bases in between. This CDR3 spans 15 amino acids. CDR1 DFQATT and CDR2 SNEGSKA come from the germline V gene (reference sequence). This clonotype was counted ten times or more. The target antigen is unknown. Whole-study findings and limits: With each seasonal influenza vaccination, the authors suggested, few new T cells are recruited.

The source is a man aged 50 to 60 who received an inactivated influenza vaccine. This material consisted of PBMCs from blood, taken roughly 45 days after vaccination. The chain joins TRBV20-1 to TRBJ1-6; tentatively, D is TRBD1 (5 bases). This CDR3 reads CSARGWGPYNSPLHF. The CDR3 nucleotides are TGCAGTGCTAGAGGGTGGGGACCCTATAATTCACCCCTCCACTTT.